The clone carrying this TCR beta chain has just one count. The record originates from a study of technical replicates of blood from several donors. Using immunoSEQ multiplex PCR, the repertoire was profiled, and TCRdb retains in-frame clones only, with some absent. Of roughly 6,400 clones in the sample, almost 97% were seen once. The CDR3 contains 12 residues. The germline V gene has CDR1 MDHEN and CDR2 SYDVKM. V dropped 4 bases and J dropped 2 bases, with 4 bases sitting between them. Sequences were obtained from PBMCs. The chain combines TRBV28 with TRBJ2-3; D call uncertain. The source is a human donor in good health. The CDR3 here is CASSSVTDTQYF. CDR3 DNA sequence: TGTGCCAGCAGTTCCGTCACAGATACGCAGTATTTT.